The subject of this entry is one T cell receptor (beta chain). Its antigen has not been determined. It has no much larger one-base neighbor in the sample; base qualities were not kept. The immunoSEQ Assay, a bias-controlled multiplex PCR, was used to amplify TCRbeta CDR3 regions from genomic DNA. Concerning the study's data processing: Nucleated cell counts per sample were estimated from amplification of reference gene primers within the assay. To quantify the absolute abundance of each unique TCRbeta CDR3 rearrangement, sequence reads were collapsed and filtered. For each sample, productive Simpson clonality was calculated by taking the square root of Simpson's diversity index across productive rearrangements. Sourced from immuneACCESS, this table was stored by TCRdb with only in-frame sequences that have V and J called. A share of the clones is absent; for the studies checked, an unresolved V gene accounts for under half, and the remainder has no known explanation. V, J and clone size were drawn from that table, and D and trimming were deduced from the DNA. Present in this sample are 50,000 or so clones, roughly 77% of which were seen just once. Jointly, the top ten make up around a fifth of the sample.

These data originate in a study of blood T cell repertoires in COVID-19 (dated by TCRdb to about 2020). At the level of the whole study: Samples from collaborators originated in the United States, Italy and Spain and spanned both the acute and convalescent phases of COVID-19. The material from the prospective study consisted of cDNA or gDNA derived from T cells, B-cell-depleted T cells, or PBMCs. The dataset comprised deeply sampled blood TCRbeta repertoires from subjects exposed to, actively infected with, or recovered from COVID-19. A freely available public database, intended as a resource for researchers studying the immune response to SARS-CoV-2, is where the repertoires were released. Samples were obtained from the ongoing ImmuneRACE study (first 160 participants) and from approximately 1,200 subjects provided by 6 global collaborators. Sample metadata almost always included a de-identified subject ID, COVID-19 status, age in years and sex. Where available, HLA class I and class II types were taken from metadata supplied by the sample provider and were not determined by assay-based typing. Study-level results and caveats: How much clinical and demographic metadata was included differed by source and by participant, and the metadata was provided uncurated.

Each collaborating institution followed its own protocols to collect whole blood in K2EDTA tubes. Collaborator samples were shipped for TCRbeta analysis as frozen whole blood, isolated PBMCs, or DNA extracted from either sample type. Trimming leaves V shorter by 9 bases and J shorter by 3 bases, with the junction holding 5 bases beyond the gene matches. Sequences LGHDT (CDR1) and YNNKEL (CDR2) are obtained from the germline V gene (reference sequence). From cysteine to phenylalanine, the CDR3 is 13 amino acids long. This entry keeps only the CDR3 DNA: 39 bases, framed from base 1. The chain is encoded by TRBV3-1 (or the pseudogene TRBV3-2) joined to TRBJ1-1, and TRBD1 matches 9 of the central bases. Sample: peripheral blood. This clonotype was sampled from a human donor with active or convalescent COVID-19. The donor label of this sample is uncertain. The sequenced DNA: TGTGCCAGTAAACAGGGGGCGGACACTGAAGCTTTCTTT. Its protein product is CASKQGADTEAFF.